This entry lists 14 T cell receptor beta chains sequenced from one sample in a study of blood T cells in healthy people across ages. The use of a sample-barcoded 5' primer and a J-beta primer mix characterized a second PCR of about 7 to 12 cycles. TCRdb reprocessed the 5' RACE reads via MiXCR and lists one record per CDR3 protein. The sample holds fewer than 800,000 distinct CDR3 sequences, just under 25% seen once. These sequences were also reported in another study, on T cells of mothers and their children.

Sequenced material: blood. The receptor set was obtained from a boy younger than 18 in good health.

A few counts support this clonotype. The rearrangement uses TRBV7-2 and TRBJ2-6, with D perhaps matching TRBD2 (5 bases). Trimming removed 6 bases from V and 2 bases from J, with 11 bases in between. The germline V gene encodes CDR1 SGHTA and CDR2 FQGNSA. CDR3 length: 15 amino acids. The CDR3 DNA is TGTGCCAGCAGACCCGGCGGGCCTGGGGCCAACGTCCTGACTTTC. This sequence encodes CASRPGGPGANVLTF.

This clonotype was seen more than once but under ten times. The chain uses TRBV7-9 and TRBJ1-1; 11 bases line up with TRBD1. The trim removed 8 bases at V and 2 bases at J, leaving 10 bases unmatched. Per the germline V gene, CDR1 is SEHNR and CDR2 is FQNEAQ (reference sequence). CDR3 length: 16 amino acids. In nucleotides, the CDR3 is TGTGCCAGCGCCATAGGACAGGGGGCTCGTAACACTGAAGCTTTCTTT. This sequence encodes CASAIGQGARNTEAFF.

The chain couples TRBV27 to TRBJ2-7; the D is unclear. CDR3 length: 14 residues. The V end was cut by 6 bases, the J end by 0 bases, with 12 bases between. Germline V gene lookup returns CDR1 MNHEY and CDR2 SMNVEV (reference sequence). The CDR3 here is CASSNSDGSYEQYF. The CDR3 DNA follows: TGTGCCAGCAGCAACTCGGACGGCTCCTACGAGCAGTACTTC.

This clonotype was picked up one time. The rearrangement links TRBV7-2 to TRBJ2-3; a weak D match, TRBD2 (7 bases). This CDR3 is built from 15 residues. Germline V gene lookup returns CDR1 SGHTA and CDR2 FQGNSA. V was trimmed by 1 base and J by 4 bases, leaving 12 bases between them. CDR3 nucleotide sequence: TGTGCCAGCAGCTTAGTGGGGGGGCGCCCAGATACGCAGTATTTT. This sequence encodes CASSLVGGRPDTQYF.

This clonotype was picked up a small number of times. The chain recombines TRBV5-1 with TRBJ2-7; 7 nucleotides align to TRBD1. The germline V gene has CDR1 SGHRS and CDR2 YFSETQ. V lost 4 bases, J lost 3 bases, and 13 bases stayed unmatched. CDR3 length: 16 amino acids. The CDR3 DNA reads as TGCGCCAGCAGCCTTGGTCGAGACAGGGCTAGCTACGAGCAGTACTTC. Encoded protein: CASSLGRDRASYEQYF.

V and J are TRBV6-1 and TRBJ2-4, with 7 positions matching TRBD2. This CDR3 is 17 amino acids long. Germline values: CDR1 MNHNS, CDR2 SASEGT. J lost 0 bases, V lost 4 bases, and 9 bases had no gene match. CDR3 amino acids: CASSGTGGLLAKNIQYF. The CDR3 DNA follows: TGTGCCAGCAGTGGAACGGGGGGACTACTAGCCAAAAACATTCAGTACTTC.

This clonotype was found a few times. In DNA form, the CDR3 reads TGTGCCAGCAGTGAAACAGGGCCGAAAGGCTACACCTTC. Translated: CASSETGPKGYTF. The chain carries TRBV2 and TRBJ1-2; D is possibly TRBD1 (6 bases). Trimming removed 2 bases at V and 8 bases at J, with 12 bases between. Per the germline V gene, CDR1 is SNHLY and CDR2 is FYNNEI. This CDR3 has 13 amino acids.

This clonotype was counted between two and nine times. The chain couples TRBV4-3 to TRBJ2-5; no clear D gene. Trimming removed 0 bases at V and 3 bases at J, with 11 bases between. Germline-derived CDR1 and CDR2 are LGHNA and YSLEER. This CDR3 has 15 amino acids. The CDR3 is CASSQDPQPEETQYF. The DNA of the CDR3 is TGCGCCAGCAGCCAAGACCCACAGCCCGAAGAGACCCAGTACTTC.

V is TRBV4-2 and J is TRBJ2-2; D gene unclear. Germline CDR1 is LGHNA and CDR2 is YNFKEQ. This CDR3 comprises 14 residues. V gave up 4 bases and J gave up 4 bases, with 10 bases separating them. CDR3 in DNA: TGTGCCAGCAGCCTCCTGAGCCTCACCGGGGAGCTGTTTTTT. This sequence encodes CASSLLSLTGELFF.

The chain employs TRBV5-6 and TRBJ2-5; no firm D call. Near its end, the DNA agrees better with TRBJ2-1, so the J call may be wrong. The CDR3 is made up of 13 amino acids. The germline V gene has CDR1 SGHDT and CDR2 YYEEEE. The CDR3 coding sequence is TGTGCCAGCAGATACGGACGCGACAATGAGCAGTTCTTC. It is translated as CASRYGRDNEQFF.

The V gene is TRBV6-5, the J gene TRBJ2-3; D gene unclear. The CDR3 length is 11 residues. Germline V gene lookup returns CDR1 MNHEY and CDR2 SVGAGI. V lost 6 bases, J lost 8 bases, and 9 bases lay in between. The chain's CDR3 is CASSRPPTQYF. Written as DNA, the CDR3 is TGTGCCAGCAGCCGCCCTCCTACGCAGTATTTT.

The rearrangement joins TRBV12-3 or TRBV12-4 to TRBJ1-6; D is undetermined. The CDR3 loop spans 13 amino acids. V was cut by 3 bases and J by 6 bases, with 6 bases left in between. CDR3 in DNA: TGTGCCAGCAGTTTCTCCATTAATTCACCCCTCCACTTT. Amino acids: CASSFSINSPLHF.

V and J are TRBV2 and TRBJ2-3, with 13 bases fitting TRBD2. Germline CDR1 reads SNHLY; CDR2 reads FYNNEI. V lost 6 bases, J lost 5 bases, and 8 bases stayed unmatched. The CDR3 sequence is 16 residues long. The CDR3: CASRRTSGSHGDTQYF. The CDR3, as DNA: TGTGCCAGCAGAAGGACTAGCGGGAGTCATGGAGATACGCAGTATTTT.

The gene calls are TRBV7-9 and TRBJ2-7; maybe TRBD1 (6 bases). Trimming stripped 4 bases from V and 0 bases from J, with 10 bases between. Germline V lookup: CDR1 SEHNR, CDR2 FQNEAQ (reference sequence). This CDR3 comprises 14 residues. The CDR3 region has the DNA TGTGCCAGCAGCTCAGGGGAATACTCCTACGAGCAGTACTTC. Its translation: CASSSGEYSYEQYF.